The T cell receptor (beta chain) described here comes from a study of T cells in Graves' hyperthyroidism and ophthalmopathy. For the diagnoses, clinical symptoms, serum thyroxine and TRAb, thyroid ultrasound and orbital computed tomography were used. The ends were cut back, 8 bases at V and 1 base at J, with 15 bases in the middle. CDR1 and CDR2 from the germline V gene are MDHEN and SYDVKM. The CDR3 runs 15 residues. Findings and caveats of the study: It was a median approximately 7.1 months before onset that the model predicted ophthalmopathy.

This clonotype was recorded many times. Its antigen is undetermined. The CDR3 regions of TCR beta were amplified from RNA transcripts. A set of HTBI primers served as the primers for a first-round RT-PCR of the TCR CDR3. MiXCR was run by TCRdb on the multiplex PCR reads, yielding one entry per CDR3 protein. Of about 420,000 distinct CDR3 sequences in the sample, less than 20% are singletons; the top ten hold less than 15%. This TCR was recovered from a woman in her late teens or twenties with Graves' hyperthyroidism. The rearrangement joins TRBV28 to TRBJ2-1, with a tentative D call TRBD2 (6 bases). The sequenced sample was blood. CDR3 residues: CASSGGRPSYNEQFF. DNA of the CDR3: TGTGCCAGCTCCGGAGGGAGACCGTCCTACAATGAGCAGTTCTTC.